One and the same sample provided the 3 T cell receptor beta chains below, sequenced in a study of radiation and T cells in renal cell carcinoma. Time point meaning: blood 2 weeks post-SBRT. As to treatment: 15 Gy SBRT to primary tumor, nephrectomy 4 weeks later. Some clones are missing from TCRdb's copy, which holds only in-frame ones; the method was immunoSEQ multiplex PCR. Here the sample spans roughly 75,000 clones, 82% being singletons. Here the sequenced sample was blood, taken from a patient whose treatment included radiotherapy and nephrectomy. The origin of the receptors is a man between 60 and 75 years old with renal cell carcinoma.

The J gene is TRBJ2-7, the V gene TRBV6-6; no reliable D call. CDR1 and CDR2 (germline): MNHNY, SVGAGI (reference sequence). Trimming removed 6 bases from V and 4 bases from J, with 13 bases in between. CDR3 size: 13 residues. This CDR3 reads CASSRELEYEQYF. CDR3 DNA sequence: TGTGCCAGCAGCCGCGAACTCGAATACGAGCAGTACTTC.

The rearrangement uses TRBV11-3 and TRBJ2-7, with 13 bases aligning to TRBD2. The CDR3 is 15 amino acids. Germline CDR1 reads SGHNT; CDR2 reads YENEEA. V gave up 5 bases and J gave up 6 bases; unmatched junction bases: 7. Here the CDR3 reads CASSPGLAGLGEQYF. CDR3 nucleotides: TGTGCCAGCAGCCCGGGACTAGCGGGATTGGGCGAGCAGTACTTC.

The V gene is TRBV6-6, the J gene TRBJ2-3; 7 positions match TRBD2. Germline CDR1 is MNHNY and CDR2 is SVGAGI (reference sequence). J was trimmed by 3 bases and V by 4 bases; bases with no gene match: 10. CDR3 size: 16 residues. CDR3 residues: CASSSRGSGPTDTQYF. The CDR3 DNA sequence: TGTGCCAGCAGTTCCCGTGGTAGCGGGCCGACAGATACGCAGTATTTT.